This TCR beta chain was sequenced during a study of identical twins. Per germline, CDR1 SNHLY and CDR2 FYNNEI. J lost 6 bases, V lost 4 bases, and 11 bases had no gene match. This CDR3 has 16 amino acids. TCRdb ran MiXCR on the 5' RACE reads and lists one entry per CDR3 protein. The profile covers more than 1.5 million distinct CDR3 sequences, with about 31% appearing a single time and approximately 0.25% taken by the ten largest. V and J are TRBV2 and TRBJ2-1, with 8 bases lining up with TRBD2. The source of this sequence is a newborn girl in good health. The sequencing sample was made of cord blood. CDR3 DNA: TGTGCCAGCAGTGGGTTGGGGCTAGCGGGTGCCAATGAGCAGTTCTTC. This sequence encodes CASSGLGLAGANEQFF.